These 9 T cell receptor beta chains were sequenced from one sample in a study of shared clonotypes between healthy human individuals. Repertoires were generated with immunoSEQ multiplex PCR, while TCRdb's copy carries only in-frame clones and drops some. The repertoire consists of over a million clones, with over 95% occurring once and the leading ten covering 0.95% to 1.5%. The sequencing input was naive CD4+ T cells sorted from blood. The subset: CD45RA+ positively selected. Receptors were obtained from a man aged 30 to 39 in good health.

The chain links TRBV15 to TRBJ2-3, with 10 bases aligning to TRBD2. Germline-derived CDR1 and CDR2 are LNHNV and YYDKDF (reference sequence). The CDR3 covers 18 residues. Trimming took 3 bases from V and 4 from J; bases not matched to a gene: 13. CDR3: CATSRGLAGVGRADTQYF. CDR3 nucleotides: TGTGCCACCAGCAGGGGGCTAGCGGGAGTAGGGAGGGCAGATACGCAGTATTTT. Using reference TRBV15 and TRBJ2-3 for the parts outside the CDR3, the full variable domain is DAMVIQNPRYQVTQFGKPVTLSCSQTLNHNVMYWYQQKSSQAPKLLFHYYDKDFNNEADTPDNFQSRRPNTSFCFLDIRSPGLGDTAMYLCATSRGLAGVGRADTQYFGPGTRLTVL.

CDR3 in DNA: TGTGCCAGCAGCTTAGGGCATCGCCAAGAGACCCAGTACTTC. This translates into CASSLGHRQETQYF. The chain employs TRBV7-9 and TRBJ2-5; D uncertain. V lost 1 base, J lost 1 base, and 7 bases lay in between. This CDR3 comprises 14 residues. CDR1 and CDR2 (germline): SEHNR, FQNEAQ (reference sequence).

This clone was observed a few times. Other nucleotide sequences from this sample produce the same CDR3. The J gene is TRBJ1-1, the V gene TRBV5-1, with no clear D. V lost 0 bases and J 1 base, leaving 4 bases between the germline ends. Germline-derived CDR1 and CDR2 are SGHRS and YFSETQ. There are 13 residues in the CDR3. The CDR3 spells CASSLGGNTEAFF. In nucleotides, the CDR3 is TGCGCCAGCAGCTTGGGGGGGAACACTGAAGCTTTCTTT.

This sequence joins TRBV28 and TRBJ1-5; weak D call: TRBD1 (6 bases). This CDR3 is 15 amino acids long. Germline V CDR1 and CDR2: MDHEN, SYDVKM. V lost 5 bases and J lost 2, with 13 bases in between. The DNA of the CDR3 is TGTGCCAGCAGTGTCACAGGGAGAGGCAATCAGCCCCAGCATTTT. The encoded protein is CASSVTGRGNQPQHF.

This chain connects TRBV6-1 to TRBJ1-5, with D possibly matching TRBD1 (6 bases). The CDR3 has 13 amino acids. Germline loops: CDR1 MNHNS, CDR2 SASEGT. V dropped 7 bases and J dropped 4 bases, with 11 bases sitting between them. DNA for the CDR3: TGTGCCAGCACGATGACAGGAAATCAGCCCCAGCATTTT. Residues: CASTMTGNQPQHF.

The V and J genes are TRBV5-1 and TRBJ1-1, with a weak D call TRBD1 (5 bases). This CDR3 has 15 residues. Trimming left V 5 bases short and J 4 bases short, with 18 bases between. Germline assignment: CDR1 SGHRS and CDR2 YFSETQ. CDR3 in amino acids: CASSFNLGGGTEAFF. CDR3 nucleotide sequence: TGCGCCAGCAGTTTCAATCTGGGGGGTGGCACTGAAGCTTTCTTT.

This chain connects TRBV2 to TRBJ2-5; TRBD1 matches at 9 bases. After removal of 6 bases from V and 2 bases from J, the junction contained 7 bases not matched to a gene. CDR1 and CDR2 (germline): SNHLY, FYNNEI. The CDR3 is made up of 15 amino acids. The CDR3 is CASSEGGQGQETQYF. The DNA for the CDR3 is TGTGCCAGCAGCGAGGGGGGACAGGGACAAGAGACCCAGTACTTC.

This clone was picked up one time. The chain recombines TRBV4-1 with TRBJ1-2; a weak D match, TRBD1 (5 bases). V lost 0 bases to trimming and J lost 10 bases, with 12 bases between them. Germline loops: CDR1 MGHRA, CDR2 YSYEKL. This CDR3 spans 13 amino acids. Written as DNA, the CDR3 is TGCGCCAGCAGCCAAGATAGAGGGGTTGACTACACCTTC. The encoded protein is CASSQDRGVDYTF.

The chain uses TRBV25-1 and TRBJ2-7; D not certain. The CDR3 runs 14 residues. Germline-derived CDR1 and CDR2 are MGHDK and SYGVNS. V was cut by 2 bases and J by 5 bases, with 13 bases left in between. CDR3: CASSEPGLVNEQYF. CDR3 DNA sequence: TGTGCCAGCAGTGAACCGGGTTTGGTTAACGAGCAGTACTTC.